These 24 T cell receptor beta chains were all obtained from the same sample, sequenced in a study of blood T cell repertoires in COVID-19. Repertoires were generated with immunoSEQ multiplex PCR, while TCRdb's copy carries only in-frame clones and drops some. Here the sample spans about 180,000 clones, roughly 77% being singletons. The specimen sequenced was peripheral blood. The origin of the receptors is a woman older than 75 with COVID-19, enrolled during active disease.

The chain uses TRBV6-5 and TRBJ2-5, with a weak D call TRBD2 (6 bases). Trimming took 0 bases from V and 6 from J, leaving 8 bases between them. The CDR3 consists of 13 residues. Per the germline V gene, CDR1 is MNHEY and CDR2 is SVGAGI. CDR3 region: CASSYSRGKTQYF. The CDR3 bases are TGTGCCAGCAGTTACTCGCGGGGAAAGACCCAGTACTTC.

CDR3 nucleotides: TGTGCCAGCAGCGTAGGGTTAGGGGAGGGCTCCTACGAGCAGTACTTC. Its translation is CASSVGLGEGSYEQYF. This chain uses TRBV9 with TRBJ2-7; TRBD2 matches 7 bases. With V trimmed by 0 bases and J by 0 bases, 6 bases remained unmatched. The CDR3 consists of 16 residues. CDR1 is SGDLS and CDR2 is YYNGEE in the germline V gene.

This chain links TRBV19 with TRBJ1-4, with D unresolved. This CDR3 comprises 14 residues. V lost 3 bases, J lost 6 bases, and 11 bases lay in between. CDR1 and CDR2 from the germline V gene are LNHDA and SQIVND (reference sequence). This chain's CDR3 is CASSIGMGYEKLFF. The CDR3 bases are TGTGCCAGTAGTATCGGGATGGGGTATGAAAAACTGTTTTTT.

Concerning this clone: Other DNA sequences in the same sample also yield this CDR3. The rearrangement joins TRBV28 to TRBJ2-7; D is perhaps TRBD1 (6 bases). V lost 4 bases and J 3 bases, leaving 10 bases between the germline ends. Germline CDR1 is MDHEN and CDR2 is SYDVKM. The CDR3 length is 13 residues. CDR3 residues: CASSSGQSYEQYF. Here the CDR3 DNA reads TGTGCCAGCAGTTCGGGACAAAGCTACGAGCAGTACTTC.

The rearrangement joins TRBV14 to TRBJ2-3; D perhaps matches TRBD1 (5 bases). The CDR3 covers 13 residues. The V gene lost 8 bases and the J gene lost 2 bases, with 11 bases spanning the gap. The germline CDR1 and CDR2 sequences are SGHDN and FVKESK. In DNA form, the CDR3 reads TGTGCCAGCGGGGCGGAGAACACAGATACGCAGTATTTT. It specifies CASGAENTDTQYF.

The chain uses TRBV4-1 and TRBJ2-7; 7 bases are shared with TRBD1. Germline V CDR1 and CDR2: MGHRA, YSYEKL. The CDR3 is 15 amino acids. V lost 4 bases and J lost 1; bases outside the gene matches: 7. The CDR3 region is CASSLRQGASYEQYF. CDR3 nucleotides: TGCGCCAGCAGCCTTAGACAGGGTGCGTCCTACGAGCAGTACTTC.

V is TRBV7-9 and J is TRBJ2-1; a weak D match, TRBD2 (7 bases). This CDR3 comprises 14 residues. CDR1 and CDR2 (germline): SEHNR, FQNEAQ (reference sequence). V dropped 11 bases and J dropped 5 bases, with 19 bases sitting between them. CDR3 sequence (DNA): TGTGCCCCCAGAGGGGGGGCACCCCACAATGAGCAGTTCTTC. It specifies CAPRGGAPHNEQFF.

This chain connects TRBV4-2 to TRBJ2-1; possibly TRBD2 for D (6 bases). V was trimmed by 1 base and J by 1 base, leaving 11 bases between them. The V gene's germline CDR1 is LGHNA and CDR2 YNFKEQ. The CDR3 contains 16 residues. The CDR3 DNA is TGTGCCAGCAGCCAAGGATCTAGCGTTTCCTACAATGAGCAGTTCTTC. Translating it yields CASSQGSSVSYNEQFF.

The genes are TRBV4-1 and TRBJ2-5; 7 nucleotides agree with TRBD2. CDR1 is MGHRA, CDR2 YSYEKL, per germline. V trimming: 4 bases; J trimming: 5 bases; junction bases outside the gene matches: 7. The CDR3 totals 14 residues. The CDR3 sequence is CASSPQAGLETQYF. DNA for the CDR3: TGCGCCAGCAGCCCGCAAGCGGGGCTTGAGACCCAGTACTTC.

The V and J genes are TRBV5-1 and TRBJ1-1; TRBD1 aligns across 7 bases. The CDR3 contains 15 residues. In germline, CDR1 is SGHRS, CDR2 YFSETQ. Losses at the gene ends were 3 bases for V and 1 base for J; bases not matched to a gene: 6. CDR3 sequence reads: CASSSRQGRNTEAFF. The CDR3 coding sequence is TGCGCCAGCAGCTCCAGACAGGGTCGGAACACTGAAGCTTTCTTT.

The V call is TRBV2, the J call TRBJ2-3; 7 bases are shared with TRBD2. V lost 5 bases to trimming and J lost 5 bases; unmatched junction nucleotides: 10. Germline loops: CDR1 SNHLY, CDR2 FYNNEI. CDR3 size: 15 residues. For the CDR3, the DNA is TGTGCCAGCAGTCGAATCGGGGACTACCTAGATACGCAGTATTTT. The encoded protein is CASSRIGDYLDTQYF.

This clone has only a few counts. The gene calls are TRBV5-4 and TRBJ1-2; tentatively, D is TRBD1 (6 bases). The germline V gene has CDR1 SGHNT and CDR2 YYREEE (reference sequence). CDR3 length: 14 amino acids. Deletions cut 7 bases from V and 0 bases from J, with 13 bases between. DNA for the CDR3: TGTGCCAGCCAACAGGGTCCCGCTAACTATGGCTACACCTTC. It yields the protein CASQQGPANYGYTF.

This clone has just a few counts. The chain uses TRBV11-3 and TRBJ2-3; TRBD1 might be the D (6 bases). This CDR3 region has 15 residues. Trimming removed 10 bases at V and 1 base at J, with 18 bases between. Germline V gives CDR1 SGHNT, CDR2 YENEEA. DNA of the CDR3: TGTGCCACCAACGGAGACAGGCCGGGCACAGATACGCAGTATTTT. It codes for CATNGDRPGTDTQYF.

This chain connects TRBV18 to TRBJ2-7; 8 bases are shared with TRBD1. The junction had 6 bases not matched to a gene; V was cut back by 6 bases and J by 2 bases. The CDR3 is 14 residues long. Germline loops: CDR1 KGHSH, CDR2 LQKENI. CDR3: CASSARTGPYEQYF. As DNA, the CDR3 is TGTGCCAGCTCCGCCCGGACAGGGCCCTACGAGCAGTACTTC.

The chain recombines TRBV5-8 with TRBJ2-1; no clear D gene. Trimming took 2 bases from V and 2 from J, leaving 11 bases between them. The CDR3 length is 15 residues. Germline V gene lookup returns CDR1 SGHTS and CDR2 YDEGEE. The CDR3 protein is CASSFGGAPYNEQFF. The CDR3 coding sequence is TGTGCCAGCAGCTTCGGTGGAGCCCCCTACAATGAGCAGTTCTTC.

The V gene is TRBV7-6, the J gene TRBJ1-1, with TRBD1 identical over 7 bases. CDR3 length equals 15 residues. Trimming at V came to 3 bases and at J to 1 base, leaving 5 bases not matched to a gene. Germline V CDR1 and CDR2: SGHVS, FNYEAQ. This chain's CDR3 is CASSLTGQKNTEAFF. The CDR3 DNA follows: TGTGCCAGCAGCTTGACGGGACAGAAGAACACTGAAGCTTTCTTT.

The chain carries TRBV11-2 and TRBJ2-7, with a tentative D call TRBD2 (5 bases). This CDR3 comprises 13 residues. Germline CDR1 is SGHAT and CDR2 is FQNNGV. V was pared by 1 base and J by 3 bases, with 7 bases between. The CDR3 region is CASSLGGNYEQYF. The DNA for the CDR3 is TGTGCCAGCAGCTTAGGAGGGAACTACGAGCAGTACTTC.

J is TRBJ2-7 and V is TRBV18; no firm D call. The CDR3 sequence is 15 residues long. CDR1 is KGHSH and CDR2 is LQKENI in the germline V gene. The germline V and J ends were trimmed by 0 bases and 0 bases, with 9 bases remaining between them. CDR3 sequence reads: CASSPPAVSSYEQYF. The CDR3 bases are TGTGCCAGCTCACCACCGGCGGTTAGCTCCTACGAGCAGTACTTC. The variable domain in full, with the rest retrieved from reference TRBV18 and TRBJ2-7, is NAGVMQNPRHLVRRRGQEARLRCSPMKGHSHVYWYRQLPEEGLKFMVYLQKENIIDESGMPKERFSAEFPKEGPSILRIQQVVRGDSAAYFCASSPPAVSSYEQYFGPGTRLTVT.

The rearrangement uses TRBV7-6 and TRBJ2-1; the D gene is possibly TRBD2 (7 bases). V shed 5 bases and J shed 10 bases, with 18 bases lying between them. In germline, CDR1 is SGHVS, CDR2 FNYEAQ. The CDR3 runs 14 residues. The CDR3: CASSPFGGPSEQFF. DNA of the CDR3: TGTGCCAGCAGCCCCTTCGGGGGGCCTTCAGAGCAGTTCTTC.

J is TRBJ1-2 and V is TRBV5-6; D not certain. Trimming pared 0 bases from V and 4 bases from J, leaving 4 bases between. This CDR3 comprises 12 residues. CDR1 is SGHDT and CDR2 is YYEEEE in the germline V gene. CDR3 sequence: CASSLGLYGYTF. The CDR3 coding sequence is TGTGCCAGCAGCTTGGGACTCTATGGCTACACCTTC.

A single count supports this clone. This chain connects TRBV3-1 (or the pseudogene TRBV3-2) to TRBJ2-5; D possibly corresponds to TRBD1 (6 bases). The CDR3 consists of 15 residues. V lost 4 bases and J lost 1, with 13 bases in between. Germline-derived CDR1 and CDR2 are LGHDT and YNNKEL (reference sequence). The CDR3 here is CASSPATGLQETQYF. The CDR3 DNA reads TGTGCCAGCAGCCCCGCGACAGGACTCCAAGAGACCCAGTACTTC.

The chain links TRBV5-1 to TRBJ1-3; 7 bases line up with TRBD1. V lost 4 bases to trimming and J lost 4 bases; unmatched junction nucleotides: 8. The length of the CDR3 is 15 residues. Per germline, CDR1 SGHRS and CDR2 YFSETQ. The DNA for the CDR3 is TGCGCCAGCAGCACCTCGGGACAGACCGGAAACACCATATATTTT. Translated, it gives CASSTSGQTGNTIYF.

The CDR3 sequence: CASSPIVSNQPQHF. Here the CDR3 DNA reads TGTGCCAGCAGCCCTATAGTTAGCAATCAGCCCCAGCATTTT. The genes are TRBV7-9 and TRBJ1-5; the D is unclear. Germline V CDR1 and CDR2: SEHNR, FQNEAQ (reference sequence). The CDR3 sequence is 14 residues long. Trimming left V 5 bases short and J 0 bases short, with 8 bases between.

The V gene is TRBV5-5, the J gene TRBJ1-4; TRBD1 matches 7 bases. The V and J ends lost 9 bases and 5 bases, in that order; junction bases with no gene match: 10. Germline values: CDR1 SGHKS, CDR2 YYEKEE (reference sequence). The CDR3 totals 14 residues. The CDR3 DNA follows: TGTGCCACGAAAACCGGGACAGAAAATGAAAAACTGTTTTTT. Protein: CATKTGTENEKLFF.